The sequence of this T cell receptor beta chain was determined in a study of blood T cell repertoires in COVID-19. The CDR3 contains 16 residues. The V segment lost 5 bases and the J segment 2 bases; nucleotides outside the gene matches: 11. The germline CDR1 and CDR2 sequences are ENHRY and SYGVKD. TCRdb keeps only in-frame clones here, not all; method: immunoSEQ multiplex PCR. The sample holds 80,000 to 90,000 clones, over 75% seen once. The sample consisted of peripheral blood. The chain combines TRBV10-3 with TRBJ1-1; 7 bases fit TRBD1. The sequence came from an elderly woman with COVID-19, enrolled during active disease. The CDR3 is CAISQIGTATNTEAFF. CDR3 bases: TGTGCCATCAGTCAGATTGGGACAGCTACAAACACTGAAGCTTTCTTT.